This TCR beta chain was sequenced during a study of blood T cell repertoires in COVID-19. Methods used by the authors: By means of reference gene primer amplification, nucleated cell counts were estimated. TCRdb's table, derived via immunoSEQ multiplex PCR, lists solely in-frame clones and lacks some. V and J calls and clone size come straight from that table; D and trimming were deduced from the DNA. The sample contains hundreds of thousands of clones, 70% to 90% of which appear only once. Cohorts were determined from participant-reported clinical history. In germline, CDR1 is SGDLS, CDR2 YYNGEE. V lost 3 bases and J lost 6, with 13 bases in between. There are 13 residues in the CDR3.

The chain uses TRBV9 and TRBJ2-7; D is uncertain. This clonotype originated in a woman aged 40 to 50 who had recovered from COVID-19. Sequenced sample: PBMCs or T cells enriched from blood (not recorded which). CDR3 DNA: TGTGCCAGCAGCGCCACTGAGTCCCCCGAGCAGTACTTC. This sequence encodes CASSATESPEQYF.